Each of the 10 T cell receptor beta chains below was sequenced from the same sample in a study of T cells after yellow fever vaccination. In TCRdb, the 5' RACE reads were re-called with MiXCR into one record per CDR3 protein. The data contain a few hundred thousand distinct CDR3 sequences, around 10% of them singletons. The source was PBMCs, collected on the day of the first yellow fever vaccination. These receptors originate from a man aged 18 to 30 who received the YFV17D yellow fever vaccine.

The V gene is TRBV6-2 or TRBV6-3, the J gene TRBJ2-5; TRBD2 agrees at 12 bases. Germline V gives CDR1 MNHEY, CDR2 SVGEGT. This CDR3 spans 19 amino acids. With V trimmed by 2 bases and J by 3 bases, 13 bases remained unmatched. The DNA of the CDR3 is TGTGCCAGCAGTTACACGTCACTAGCGGGGGGCAACCTGAAAGAGACCCAGTACTTC. This codes for CASSYTSLAGGNLKETQYF.

The chain carries TRBV7-2 and TRBJ1-6, with D tentatively TRBD1 (6 bases). The CDR3 length is 16 residues. V was pared by 1 base and J by 6 bases, with 13 bases between. Germline V lookup: CDR1 SGHTA, CDR2 FQGNSA. CDR3 region: CASSLGMTGANSPLHF. The DNA for the CDR3 is TGTGCCAGCAGCTTAGGGATGACAGGAGCTAATTCACCCCTCCACTTT.

This clonotype occurred a few times. CDR3 residues: CASSLEGGQQETQYF. In DNA, the CDR3 is TGTGCCAGCAGCTTGGAAGGCGGACAGCAAGAGACCCAGTACTTC. The chain combines TRBV5-4 with TRBJ2-5; TRBD1 is a possible D gene (6 bases). Germline assignment: CDR1 SGHNT and CDR2 YYREEE (reference sequence). This CDR3 has 15 amino acids. Deletions cut 0 bases from V and 2 bases from J, with 11 bases between.

This clonotype has more than one count but fewer than ten. The rearrangement joins TRBV20-1 to TRBJ1-3, with a possible D match to TRBD1 (6 bases). The CDR3 sequence is 13 residues long. Trimming took 5 bases from V and 2 from J, leaving 10 bases between them. The germline gives CDR1 DFQATT, CDR2 SNEGSKA (reference sequence). The CDR3 bases are TGCAGTGCTGGATCAGGGGCTGGAAACACCATATATTTT. Translation gives CSAGSGAGNTIYF.

V gene TRBV5-1 combines with J gene TRBJ2-4; D tentatively fits TRBD1 or TRBD2 (5 bases each). The CDR3 has 14 residues. The V end lost 2 bases, the J end lost 1 base, and 7 bases lay between the germline ends. The V gene's germline CDR1 is SGHRS and CDR2 YFSETQ. For the CDR3, the DNA is TGCGCCAGCAGCTTAGGGGACGCCAAAAACATTCAGTACTTC. Its translation is CASSLGDAKNIQYF.

The chain couples TRBV5-1 to TRBJ2-3, with 7 bases lining up with TRBD1. In germline, CDR1 is SGHRS, CDR2 YFSETQ. CDR3 size: 14 residues. Trimming removed 6 bases from V and 5 bases from J; junction bases left unmatched: 9. The CDR3 coding sequence is TGCGCCAGCATTGACAAACAGGGGTTAGATACGCAGTATTTT. Encoded protein: CASIDKQGLDTQYF.

A single count supports this clonotype. This chain uses TRBV5-6 with TRBJ2-7, with a weak D call TRBD2 (7 bases). The CDR3 spans 14 residues. The germline V and J ends were trimmed by 4 bases and 3 bases, with 14 bases remaining between them. Germline V gene sequence: CDR1 SGHDT, CDR2 YYEEEE. Here the CDR3 DNA reads TGTGCCAGCAGCCGGGGGGCAGACTACTACGAGCAGTACGTC. Amino acid sequence: CASSRGADYYEQYV.

V usage is TRBV5-1 and J usage is TRBJ1-4; D is perhaps TRBD1 (5 bases). The V end lost 4 bases, the J end lost 4 bases, and 14 bases lay between the germline ends. CDR3 length: 15 amino acids. Germline CDR1 is SGHRS and CDR2 is YFSETQ. CDR3 bases: TGCGCCAGCAGCCACGACAGAGCATATAATGAAAAACTGTTTTTT. Its translation: CASSHDRAYNEKLFF.

This clonotype was seen only a few times. The CDR3 bases are TGTGCCAGCAGTCCCAGGGGAGCCAGCAATCAGCCCCAGCATTTT. Amino acids: CASSPRGASNQPQHF. The rearrangement uses TRBV12-3 or TRBV12-4 and TRBJ1-5; D might be TRBD1 (6 bases). The CDR3 is 15 amino acids. V was clipped by 5 bases and J by 1 base, with 12 bases between them.

This clonotype has just a few counts. The CDR3 nucleotides read TGTGCCAGCAGCCCTTTTGGGGGGGCCAGCTATGGCTACACCTTC. It encodes CASSPFGGASYGYTF. The rearrangement joins TRBV7-9 to TRBJ1-2; D is perhaps TRBD1 (6 bases). Deletions cut 5 bases from V and 4 bases from J, with 17 bases between. Germline-derived CDR1 and CDR2 are SEHNR and FQNEAQ (reference sequence). This CDR3 has 15 amino acids.